These 32 T cell receptor beta chains were sequenced from one sample in a study of CXCR3-negative and CXCR3-positive naive CD8 T cells. UMI-labeled 5' RACE TRB cDNA libraries were prepared from the cells. TCRdb reprocessed the 5' RACE reads and reports one entry per CDR3 protein, with no DNA. This table holds under 85,000 distinct CDR3 sequences. Material for sequencing was naive CXCR3- CD8+ T cells from blood. Subset here: CD45RO-CCR7+CD27+CD95- naive CD8+ T cells lacking CXCR3 (TNR3-). These receptors all come from a human donor in good health. Some clones in this sample may be carry-over from other donors' samples.

This rearrangement joins TRBV7-9 to TRBJ2-3; the D gene TCRdb calls, TRBD1, cannot be checked with no DNA. CDR3 size: 14 residues. The germline gives CDR1 SEHNR, CDR2 FQNEAQ (reference sequence). The CDR3 reads CASSYGGDTDTQYF.

The rearrangement uses TRBV29-1 and TRBJ2-1. CDR1 and CDR2 from the germline V gene are SQVTM and ANQGSEA. The length of the CDR3 is 14 residues. This CDR3 is CSVADRGSYNEQFF.

The rearrangement joins TRBV9 to TRBJ1-1. The CDR3 runs to 14 residues. CDR1 is SGDLS, CDR2 YYNGEE, per germline. CDR3: CASSVSQVGTEAFF.

The rearrangement joins TRBV7-9 to TRBJ2-2. The CDR3 has 17 residues. Germline CDR1 is SEHNR and CDR2 is FQNEAQ (reference sequence). CDR3 sequence reads: CASSLPVRSANTGELFF.

The CDR3 region is CSVGQGANEQFF. This chain joins TRBV29-1 and TRBJ2-1; TCRdb selects TRBD1, and the lack of DNA leaves this call unchecked. CDR1 SQVTM and CDR2 ANQGSEA come from the germline V gene. The CDR3 runs 12 residues.

The V and J genes are TRBV20-1 and TRBJ2-5; TCRdb's assignment of TRBD2 cannot be checked, as there is no DNA. The CDR3 length is 15 residues. Germline values: CDR1 DFQATT, CDR2 SNEGSKA (reference sequence). The CDR3 here is CGGTSGESAQETQYF.

The chain links TRBV20-1 to TRBJ2-1; lacking DNA, the TRBD2 call made by TCRdb goes unchecked. The V gene's germline CDR1 is DFQATT and CDR2 SNEGSKA (reference sequence). The CDR3 runs to 19 residues. CDR3: CSARRRSGLAGIPYNEQFF.

V gene TRBV7-8 combines with J gene TRBJ2-2; the TCRdb call, TRBD1, lacks DNA for checking. The germline gives CDR1 SGHVS, CDR2 FQNEAQ. The CDR3 consists of 14 residues. CDR3 in amino acids: CASSFQGGTGELFF.

V gene TRBV29-1 combines with J gene TRBJ2-5; the TCRdb D gene call, TRBD2, has no DNA to confirm it. CDR3 length: 11 amino acids. The germline V gene encodes CDR1 SQVTM and CDR2 ANQGSEA. The CDR3 region is CSVVRGETQYF.

This chain joins TRBV9 and TRBJ2-7; TCRdb reports TRBD1, a call that lacks DNA to check it against. Germline V gene data show CDR1 as SGDLS and CDR2 as YYNGEE. This CDR3 is 16 amino acids long. CDR3 region: CASSVAGTLSSYEQYF.

This sequence joins TRBV7-3 and TRBJ2-7; TCRdb's assignment of TRBD2 cannot be checked, as there is no DNA. Germline V lookup: CDR1 SGHTA, CDR2 FQGTGA. The CDR3 contains 13 residues. This CDR3 is CASSLLGNNEQYF.

The rearrangement joins TRBV7-9 to TRBJ2-6. Germline CDR1 is SEHNR and CDR2 is FQNEAQ (reference sequence). This CDR3 is 16 amino acids long. This CDR3 is CASSSPRVVGANVLTF. The full variable domain, completed using reference TRBV7-9 and TRBJ2-6, is DTGVSQNPRHKITKRGQNVTFRCDPISEHNRLYWYRQTLGQGPEFLTYFQNEAQLEKSRLLSDRFSAERPKGSFSTLEIQRTEQGDSAMYLCASSSPRVVGANVLTFGAGSRLTVL.

The chain has TRBV4-1 and TRBJ2-1; there is no DNA to check the TCRdb D call of TRBD1. This CDR3 region has 16 residues. Germline V gene data show CDR1 as MGHRA and CDR2 as YSYEKL. The chain's CDR3 is CASSQQGASTYNEQFF.

The CDR3 spells CASSHTGPNTGELFF. This chain uses TRBV7-9 with TRBJ2-2; absent DNA, TCRdb's TRBD1 call cannot be checked. Per the germline V gene, CDR1 is SEHNR and CDR2 is FQNEAQ (reference sequence). The CDR3 extends over 15 amino acids.

This chain uses TRBV7-6 with TRBJ2-5; TCRdb's D call of TRBD2 is untestable without DNA. Germline values: CDR1 SGHVS, CDR2 FNYEAQ. The CDR3 has 16 residues. The CDR3 protein is CASSLGVASGEETQYF.

The chain recombines TRBV6-2 or TRBV6-3 with TRBJ2-2; TCRdb's D call of TRBD2 is untestable without DNA. The CDR3 extends over 12 amino acids. The germline CDR1 and CDR2 sequences are MNHEY and SVGEGT. The CDR3 loop reads CASSYGPGELFF.

CDR3 loop: CASRDRGRDTQYF. V is TRBV5-1 and J is TRBJ2-3; TCRdb's D call of TRBD1 is untestable without DNA. The CDR3 length is 13 residues. Per the germline V gene, CDR1 is SGHRS and CDR2 is YFSETQ.

This chain uses TRBV27 with TRBJ2-7. Germline V lookup: CDR1 MNHEY, CDR2 SMNVEV (reference sequence). The CDR3 totals 13 residues. CDR3 residues: CASSLARNYEQYF.

The rearrangement links TRBV29-1 to TRBJ2-2. Germline lookup yields CDR1 SQVTM and CDR2 ANQGSEA. The CDR3 contains 13 residues. The CDR3 loop reads CSVEVGVTGELFF.

The chain joins TRBV12-3 or TRBV12-4 to TRBJ2-3; TCRdb gives TRBD1 as the D gene, but with no DNA this cannot be confirmed. The CDR3 runs to 14 residues. CDR3 loop: CASSPLGGADTQYF.

V is TRBV7-3 and J is TRBJ2-1; TCRdb's D call of TRBD2 is untestable without DNA. This CDR3 contains 17 residues. The germline gives CDR1 SGHTA, CDR2 FQGTGA. The CDR3 region is CASSLIFRAGVYNEQFF.

The chain combines TRBV28 with TRBJ2-3. The V gene's germline CDR1 is MDHEN and CDR2 SYDVKM. CDR3 length equals 13 residues. The chain's CDR3 is CASNRLSTDTQYF. Complete variable domain (other parts from reference TRBV28 and TRBJ2-3): DVKVTQSSRYLVKRTGEKVFLECVQDMDHENMFWYRQDPGLGLRLIYFSYDVKMKEKGDIPEGYSVSREKKERFSLILESASTNQTSMYLCASNRLSTDTQYFGPGTRLTVL.

The V and J genes are TRBV5-1 and TRBJ2-1; no DNA is available, so the TRBD1 call from TCRdb remains unchecked. CDR1 is SGHRS and CDR2 is YFSETQ in the germline V gene. There are 14 residues in the CDR3. CDR3 in amino acids: CASSFGAGYNEQFF.

The chain uses TRBV4-2 and TRBJ2-3; lacking DNA, the TRBD1 call made by TCRdb goes unchecked. Germline CDR1 and CDR2: LGHNA and YNFKEQ. The CDR3 sequence is 15 residues long. The CDR3 sequence: CASSQPGQTTDTQYF.

The chain recombines TRBV10-2 with TRBJ1-3. Germline CDR1 reads WSHSY; CDR2 reads SAAADI. This CDR3 is built from 15 residues. The CDR3 reads CASRSGLSSGNTIYF.

The chain uses TRBV20-1 and TRBJ2-5. Germline V gene sequence: CDR1 DFQATT, CDR2 SNEGSKA (reference sequence). The CDR3 runs 11 residues. The CDR3 loop is CSASPQETQYF.

The chain is built from TRBV6-2 or TRBV6-3 and TRBJ1-1. Germline V gene data show CDR1 as MNHEY and CDR2 as SVGEGT. The CDR3 is made up of 14 amino acids. This chain's CDR3 is CASTGLGVNTEAFF.

The chain links TRBV13 to TRBJ2-7; TCRdb lists TRBD2, though no DNA is available to test this call. This CDR3 is 16 amino acids long. Germline CDR1 reads PRHDT; CDR2 reads FYEKMQ (reference sequence). The CDR3: CASSLGRAGFSVEQYF.

V is TRBV7-8 and J is TRBJ2-1; TCRdb reports TRBD1, a call that lacks DNA to check it against. Germline CDR1 SGHVS, CDR2 FQNEAQ. The CDR3 sequence is 15 residues long. CDR3 in amino acids: CASSLLVWGSNEQFF.

The rearrangement joins TRBV20-1 to TRBJ2-7; TCRdb's assignment of TRBD1 cannot be checked, as there is no DNA. This CDR3 is 11 amino acids long. Germline CDR1 DFQATT, CDR2 SNEGSKA (reference sequence). CDR3 loop: CSARVGREQYF.

The J gene is TRBJ1-5, the V gene TRBV21-1; TCRdb proposes TRBD1, but this gene call is untestable without DNA. TRBV21-1 is a known pseudogene. The CDR3 extends over 21 amino acids. CDR3 region: CASSKISKGTGESNSNQPQHF.

V is TRBV7-9 and J is TRBJ2-7; TCRdb lists TRBD1, though no DNA is available to test this call. The CDR3 has 16 amino acids. Germline CDR1 and CDR2: SEHNR and FQNEAQ (reference sequence). CDR3 in amino acids: CASSSGGWGQVREQYF.